This TCR beta chain emerged from a study of cytomegalovirus exposure and HLA in healthy donors. About this clone: Its antigen remains unidentified.

V gave up 5 bases and J gave up 7 bases; unmatched junction bases: 5. CDR3 length equals 15 residues. Germline assignment: CDR1 MNHEY and CDR2 SVGAGI. Study results and caveats: The Asian-associated ancestry cluster reportedly had fewer N-insertions than the roughly 670-donor mean in a later analysis.

In the PCR, 60 Vbeta and 13 Jbeta primers were used. TCRdb's copy holds only in-frame clones and misses some; the assay was immunoSEQ multiplex PCR. Found here are around 150,000 clones, approximately 81% of them singletons; the top ten hold 2% to 2.5%. The sample was PBMCs. The receptor was isolated from a boy between 2 and 10 years old in good health and CMV-seronegative. The chain couples TRBV6-5 to TRBJ1-6; TRBD1 aligns across 10 bases. The DNA of the CDR3 is TGTGCCAGCAGTGCGACAGGGGGCAACAATTCACCCCTCCACTTT. Amino acids: CASSATGGNNSPLHF.